These 10 T cell receptor beta chains came from one sample sequenced in a study of CD8+CD57+ T cells in acquired aplastic anemia. An expansion of CD8+CD57+ cells by flow cytometry had been shown in patients chosen for sequencing. Profiles of TCR beta VDJ and CDR3 were generated from a genomic DNA template. Each CDR3 protein gets one entry after TCRdb re-called the reads with MiXCR. The data contain 180,000 or so distinct CDR3 sequences, 50% to 65% of them seen just once; the ten biggest clones take up approximately 46%. Sequenced sample: sorted CD4+, CD8+, or CD8+CD57+ T cells (not recorded which) from PBMCs. Every receptor here comes from a human donor with aplastic anemia.

This clonotype was picked up a small number of times. CDR3 nucleotide sequence: TGTGCCAGCAGTTTCTTTTCGCATCAGCCCCAGCATTTT. Residues: CASSFFSHQPQHF. The chain combines TRBV27 with TRBJ1-5; D not resolved. The V end was cut by 3 bases, the J end by 5 bases, with 8 bases between. Germline CDR1 and CDR2: MNHEY and SMNVEV (reference sequence). The CDR3 length is 13 residues.

V usage is TRBV12-3 or TRBV12-4 and J usage is TRBJ2-7; 7 bases are shared with TRBD1. The CDR3 has 14 amino acids. Germline trimming cut 7 bases from V and 4 bases from J; bases unmatched to any gene: 10. The CDR3 DNA is TGTGCCAGCACCCGGACAGGAGGAACTTACGAGCAGTACTTC. This codes for CASTRTGGTYEQYF.

This clonotype has only one observation. The rearrangement uses TRBV9 and TRBJ1-2; the D gene is possibly TRBD1 (5 bases). V gave up 3 bases and J gave up 2 bases, with 11 bases separating them. The CDR3 is made up of 14 amino acids. Germline V lookup: CDR1 SGDLS, CDR2 YYNGEE. The CDR3 region is CASSGKQVNYGYTF. CDR3 sequence (DNA): TGTGCCAGCAGCGGCAAACAGGTGAACTATGGCTACACCTTC. Supplemented by reference TRBV9 and TRBJ1-2, the full variable domain reads DSGVTQTPKHLITATGQRVTLRCSPRSGDLSVYWYQQSLDQGLQFLIQYYNGEERAKGNILERFSAQQFPDLHSELNLSSLELGDSALYFCASSGKQVNYGYTFGSGTRLTVV.

Only one count was recorded for this clonotype. The CDR3 sequence is CSVEDYVDRYEQYF. The CDR3 bases are TGCAGCGTTGAAGATTATGTGGACCGCTACGAGCAGTACTTC. The rearrangement links TRBV29-1 to TRBJ2-7; D gene ambiguous. Germline values: CDR1 SQVTM, CDR2 ANQGSEA. The CDR3 consists of 14 residues. V was cut by 0 bases and J by 3 bases, with 12 bases left in between.

This sequence joins TRBV14 and TRBJ2-7; 10 positions agree with TRBD1. The germline CDR1 and CDR2 sequences are SGHDN and FVKESK. The CDR3 runs 15 residues. Trimming took 4 bases from V and 4 from J; bases not matched to a gene: 7. For the CDR3, the DNA is TGTGCCAGCAGCCCAACCGGGACAGGGGCATACGAGCAGTACTTC. Its translation: CASSPTGTGAYEQYF.

This chain links TRBV27 with TRBJ1-2, with D perhaps matching TRBD1 (5 bases). There are 13 residues in the CDR3. The germline V and J ends were trimmed by 7 bases and 2 bases, with 11 bases remaining between them. Germline V gives CDR1 MNHEY, CDR2 SMNVEV (reference sequence). The CDR3 DNA sequence: TGTGCCAGCAAAAGGGACGGAAACTATGGCTACACCTTC. Residues: CASKRDGNYGYTF.

This clonotype was recorded many times. The chain links TRBV7-9 to TRBJ2-2; tentative D call: TRBD1 (8 bases). V was shortened by 4 bases and J by 6 bases, with 18 bases between the two germline ends. The germline gives CDR1 SEHNR, CDR2 FQNEAQ (reference sequence). This CDR3 is 16 amino acids long. The CDR3 bases are TGTGCCAGCAGCTACCCAGCGGGACAGGATTCCGGGGAGCTGTTTTTT. Translation: CASSYPAGQDSGELFF.

This clonotype was recorded many times. The CDR3 end shows no conserved phenylalanine or tryptophan, and so a read error is likely. The chain links TRBV2 to TRBJ1-5, with 9 bases that match TRBD1. J lost 0 bases, V lost 5 bases, and 11 bases had no gene match. The CDR3 spans 18 residues. Germline V gene sequence: CDR1 SNHLY, CDR2 FYNNEI. This CDR3 is CASSRTGTGTFSNQPQHL. DNA for the CDR3: TGTGCCAGCAGTCGGACCGGGACAGGGACTTTTAGCAATCAGCCCCAGCATCTT.

CDR3 residues: CASSIGGQGEGNTEAFF. The CDR3 DNA sequence: TGTGCCAGCAGCATCGGAGGACAGGGCGAGGGGAACACTGAAGCTTTCTTT. The chain combines TRBV9 with TRBJ1-1, with 8 nucleotides matching TRBD1. The V segment lost 4 bases and the J segment 1 base; nucleotides outside the gene matches: 12. Germline V gene data show CDR1 as SGDLS and CDR2 as YYNGEE. CDR3 length equals 17 residues. Filled out from reference TRBV9 and TRBJ1-1, the complete variable domain reads DSGVTQTPKHLITATGQRVTLRCSPRSGDLSVYWYQQSLDQGLQFLIQYYNGEERAKGNILERFSAQQFPDLHSELNLSSLELGDSALYFCASSIGGQGEGNTEAFFGQGTRLTVV.

Remarks on this clonotype: Lacking the conserved final phenylalanine or tryptophan, this CDR3 likely reflects a read error. The limits of the CDR3 on the DNA are not certain, so only TCRdb's listed CDR3 is given. The chain joins TRBV20-1 to TRBJ2-6; the D call TRBD1 from the table was never checked on the DNA. Germline assignment: CDR1 DFQATT and CDR2 SNEGSKA (reference sequence). With termini counted, the CDR3 has 15 amino acids. The CDR3 reads CSARGGEPGANVLVL.